This T cell receptor beta chain emerged from a study of technical replicates of blood from several donors. Sequencing used immunoSEQ multiplex PCR; TCRdb keeps in-frame clones, though not all of them. The table has 75,000 to 100,000 clones, less than 95% seen once. The length of the CDR3 is 14 residues. The V and J ends lost 6 bases and 4 bases respectively, with 13 bases between them. CDR1 and CDR2 (germline): SNHLY, FYNNEI. The TCR was taken from a human donor in good health. The sequenced sample was T cells isolated from PBMCs. V is TRBV2 and J is TRBJ1-5, with a tentative D call TRBD1 (5 bases). The CDR3 spells CASSGHLGNQPQHF. The CDR3 DNA follows: TGTGCCAGCAGCGGACATTTAGGTAATCAGCCCCAGCATTTT.